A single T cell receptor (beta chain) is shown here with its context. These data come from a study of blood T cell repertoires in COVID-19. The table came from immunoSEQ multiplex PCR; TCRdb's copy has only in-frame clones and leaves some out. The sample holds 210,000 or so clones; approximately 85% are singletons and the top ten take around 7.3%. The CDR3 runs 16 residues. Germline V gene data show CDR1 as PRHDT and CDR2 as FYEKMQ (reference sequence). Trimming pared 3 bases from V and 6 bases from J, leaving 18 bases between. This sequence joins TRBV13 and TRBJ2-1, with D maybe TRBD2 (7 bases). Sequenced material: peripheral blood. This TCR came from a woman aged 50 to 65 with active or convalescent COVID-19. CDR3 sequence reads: CASSFLIGGVSNEQFF. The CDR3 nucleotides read TGTGCCAGCAGCTTTCTTATAGGGGGGGTTTCCAATGAGCAGTTCTTC.